A single sample gave rise to the 29 T cell receptor beta chains below, sequenced in a study of T cells in narcolepsy. The data were produced by immunoSEQ multiplex PCR, yet TCRdb's version contains in-frame clones alone and is incomplete. In the table there are fewer than 30,000 clones, about 85% of which are singletons. The sequencing input was CD45RA- memory CD4+ T cells from PBMCs. The receptors shown here come from a human donor with narcolepsy.

The chain recombines TRBV19 with TRBJ1-1; no definite D call. This CDR3 spans 13 amino acids. The V end lost 1 base, the J end lost 4 bases, and 7 bases lay between the germline ends. Germline lookup yields CDR1 LNHDA and CDR2 SQIVND (reference sequence). CDR3 amino acids: CASSIGGSTEAFF. The DNA of the CDR3 is TGTGCCAGTAGTATAGGAGGAAGCACTGAAGCTTTCTTT.

The chain employs TRBV27 and TRBJ2-7; the match to TRBD2 covers 13 bases. Germline V CDR1 and CDR2: MNHEY, SMNVEV (reference sequence). V trimming: 4 bases; J trimming: 3 bases; junction bases outside the gene matches: 9. The CDR3 runs to 17 residues. CDR3: CASSSSGGTSGNYEQYF. The CDR3 nucleotides read TGTGCCAGCAGTTCCTCCGGAGGGACTAGCGGGAACTACGAGCAGTACTTC.

The rearrangement uses TRBV4-1 and TRBJ1-3; TRBD1 is a possible D gene (6 bases). There are 15 residues in the CDR3. Trimming pared 4 bases from V and 2 bases from J, leaving 12 bases between. CDR1 is MGHRA, CDR2 YSYEKL, per germline. This CDR3 reads CASSLPGATGNTIYF. The CDR3 DNA reads as TGCGCCAGCAGCCTACCAGGGGCCACTGGAAACACCATATATTTT.

The J gene is TRBJ2-7, the V gene TRBV5-5; 7 nucleotides match TRBD2. This CDR3 region has 17 residues. The ends lost 0 bases at V and 0 bases at J; junction bases unmatched: 9. CDR1 is SGHKS, CDR2 YYEKEE, per germline (reference sequence). CDR3 coding DNA: TGTGCCAGCAGCTTGGGGGCCCTAGCGGCCCTCTCCTACGAGCAGTACTTC. It translates to CASSLGALAALSYEQYF.

The chain joins TRBV19 to TRBJ2-5, with 10 bases identical to TRBD2. Germline CDR1 LNHDA, CDR2 SQIVND (reference sequence). The length of the CDR3 is 19 residues. Trimming at V came to 1 base and at J to 0 bases, leaving 11 bases not matched to a gene. CDR3 protein: CASSIGRASGRVYQETQYF. The CDR3 DNA reads as TGTGCCAGTAGTATAGGCCGGGCTAGCGGGAGAGTGTACCAAGAGACCCAGTACTTC.

This chain joins TRBV5-1 and TRBJ1-2, with unresolved D. V was shortened by 0 bases and J by 0 bases, with 12 bases between the two germline ends. The CDR3 has 16 residues. Germline CDR1 SGHRS, CDR2 YFSETQ. This chain's CDR3 is CASSLEYSRSNYGYTF. CDR3 nucleotide sequence: TGCGCCAGCAGCTTGGAATACAGTAGATCTAACTATGGCTACACCTTC.

This chain links TRBV30 with TRBJ2-7, with 10 bases matching TRBD1. Germline V gene lookup returns CDR1 GTSNPN and CDR2 SVGIG (reference sequence). V lost 4 bases to trimming and J lost 2 bases; unmatched junction nucleotides: 5. The CDR3 loop spans 14 amino acids. CDR3 loop: CAWTGGQGTYEQYF. In DNA, the CDR3 is TGTGCCTGGACCGGGGGACAGGGGACCTACGAGCAGTACTTC.

This rearrangement joins TRBV7-9 to TRBJ1-1; D possibly corresponds to TRBD1 (5 bases). V shed 6 bases and J shed 1 base, with 12 bases lying between them. Per the germline V gene, CDR1 is SEHNR and CDR2 is FQNEAQ (reference sequence). The CDR3 consists of 14 residues. The CDR3 sequence is CASRRGLGNTEAFF. Written as DNA, the CDR3 is TGTGCCAGCAGACGGGGACTGGGGAACACTGAAGCTTTCTTT. The full variable domain, its missing parts supplied by reference TRBV7-9 and TRBJ1-1, is DTGVSQNPRHKITKRGQNVTFRCDPISEHNRLYWYRQTLGQGPEFLTYFQNEAQLEKSRLLSDRFSAERPKGSFSTLEIQRTEQGDSAMYLCASRRGLGNTEAFFGQGTRLTVV.

This rearrangement joins TRBV4-2 to TRBJ2-1, with 11 bases identical to TRBD2. Germline CDR1 and CDR2: LGHNA and YNFKEQ. Trimming took 0 bases from V and 8 from J; bases not matched to a gene: 6. The CDR3 length is 16 residues. The CDR3 region has the DNA TGTGCCAGCAGCCAAGAGGCTAGCGGGAGGAACGATGAGCAGTTCTTC. Its translation is CASSQEASGRNDEQFF.

DNA for the CDR3: TGTGCCAGCAGTGACCCCAACTCCGTCACTGTCTCCTACGAGCAGTACTTC. Translating it yields CASSDPNSVTVSYEQYF. The chain joins TRBV6-1 to TRBJ2-7; D unclear. CDR3 length equals 17 residues. The V end was cut by 3 bases, the J end by 0 bases, with 18 bases between. Germline assignment: CDR1 MNHNS and CDR2 SASEGT.

This chain connects TRBV30 to TRBJ2-4; 8 bases align to TRBD1. Germline lookup yields CDR1 GTSNPN and CDR2 SVGIG (reference sequence). Trimming took 2 bases from V and 0 from J; bases not matched to a gene: 6. This CDR3 has 16 amino acids. The CDR3 region has the DNA TGTGCCTGGAGTTCCGGACAGGGATTAGCCAAAAACATTCAGTACTTC. Translating gives CAWSSGQGLAKNIQYF.

The V call is TRBV7-9, the J call TRBJ1-1; 7 nucleotides line up with TRBD1. V lost 11 bases to trimming and J lost 0 bases; unmatched junction nucleotides: 9. The CDR3 sequence is 14 residues long. Germline lookup yields CDR1 SEHNR and CDR2 FQNEAQ (reference sequence). CDR3 sequence (DNA): TGTGCCGGCCAGGGGGGTCCTATGAACACTGAAGCTTTCTTT. This sequence encodes CAGQGGPMNTEAFF. The whole variable domain, remainder taken from reference TRBV7-9 and TRBJ1-1, is DTGVSQNPRHKITKRGQNVTFRCDPISEHNRLYWYRQTLGQGPEFLTYFQNEAQLEKSRLLSDRFSAERPKGSFSTLEIQRTEQGDSAMYLCAGQGGPMNTEAFFGQGTRLTVV.

V usage is TRBV5-1 and J usage is TRBJ1-5, with D possibly matching TRBD1 (5 bases). V was clipped by 0 bases and J by 5 bases, with 12 bases between them. The CDR3 spans 15 residues. Per the germline V gene, CDR1 is SGHRS and CDR2 is YFSETQ. This CDR3 is CASSLVGTGDQPQHF. CDR3 nucleotide sequence: TGCGCCAGCAGCTTGGTTGGGACGGGAGATCAGCCCCAGCATTTT.

V is TRBV28 and J is TRBJ2-5, with a possible D match to TRBD1 (6 bases). Germline-derived CDR1 and CDR2 are MDHEN and SYDVKM. Trimming left V 4 bases short and J 4 bases short, with 16 bases between. The CDR3 runs 15 residues. The CDR3 nucleotides read TGTGCCAGCAGTTCTCTCAGGGGACAACGAGAGACCCAGTACTTC. It translates to CASSSLRGQRETQYF.

The chain links TRBV2 to TRBJ1-1; D gene unclear. Deletions cut 6 bases from V and 3 bases from J, with 8 bases between. In germline, CDR1 is SNHLY, CDR2 FYNNEI. This CDR3 is 12 amino acids long. The CDR3 region is CASSRQYTEAFF. The CDR3 nucleotides are TGTGCCAGCAGCCGACAATACACTGAAGCTTTCTTT.

This clone is a singleton in its sample. The J gene is TRBJ1-1, the V gene TRBV4-1; D uncertain. Trimming pared 1 base from V and 0 bases from J, leaving 12 bases between. This CDR3 is 16 amino acids long. CDR1 MGHRA and CDR2 YSYEKL come from the germline V gene. CDR3 loop: CASSQGLRGMNTEAFF. DNA of the CDR3: TGCGCCAGCAGCCAAGGCTTAAGAGGGATGAACACTGAAGCTTTCTTT.

The V gene is TRBV5-5, the J gene TRBJ2-7; D possibly corresponds to TRBD1 (5 bases). Per germline, CDR1 SGHKS and CDR2 YYEKEE (reference sequence). Trimming removed 4 bases from V and 0 bases from J, with 14 bases in between. CDR3 size: 15 residues. The CDR3 is CASSLQDTASYEQYF. The CDR3 region has the DNA TGTGCCAGCAGCCTGCAGGACACCGCCTCCTACGAGCAGTACTTC.

V and J are TRBV11-3 and TRBJ2-3; tentative D call: TRBD2 (6 bases). CDR3 length: 16 residues. The germline gives CDR1 SGHNT, CDR2 YENEEA. V lost 5 bases, J lost 3 bases, and 18 bases lay in between. CDR3 coding DNA: TGTGCCAGCAGCAAGACTAGGGAGTCGAGGACAGATACGCAGTATTTT. It is translated as CASSKTRESRTDTQYF.

The V gene is TRBV5-1, the J gene TRBJ2-1, with 14 bases identical to TRBD2. The germline CDR1 and CDR2 sequences are SGHRS and YFSETQ. Losses at the gene ends were 0 bases for V and 3 bases for J; bases not matched to a gene: 5. This CDR3 contains 18 residues. The CDR3 sequence is CASSLGGTSGRSYNEQFF. The CDR3 DNA sequence: TGCGCCAGCAGCTTGGGGGGGACTAGCGGGAGAAGCTACAATGAGCAGTTCTTC.

In the case of this clone: Relative to the germline gene, one junction end is altered; a read error may explain this. The chain joins TRBV7-6 to TRBJ2-7, with 7 bases lining up with TRBD1. Germline V lookup: CDR1 SGHVS, CDR2 FNYEAQ. The CDR3 is 14 residues long. The CDR3 DNA sequence: TGTGCCAGCAGCTTACAGGGGGTTTCCTGCGAGCAGTACTTC. This translates into CASSLQGVSCEQYF.

The sample holds one count of this clone. V is TRBV11-3 and J is TRBJ2-5; weak D call: TRBD1 (5 bases). The end of the DNA is better explained by TRBJ2-7, so the J call may be wrong. Germline assignment: CDR1 SGHNT and CDR2 YENEEA. The length of the CDR3 is 14 residues. The DNA of the CDR3 is TGTGCCAGCAGCTTAGATTGGCAGGGCTACGAGCAGTACTTC. Its translation: CASSLDWQGYEQYF.

This clone was detected only once. The J gene is TRBJ2-5, the V gene TRBV5-6, with D possibly matching TRBD1 (8 bases). The length of the CDR3 is 14 residues. Trimming shortened V by 3 bases and J by 5 bases, and 14 bases separated the two germline ends. CDR1 SGHDT and CDR2 YYEEEE come from the germline V gene. The CDR3 reads CASSSQGGGETQYF. As DNA, the CDR3 is TGTGCCAGCAGCTCACAGGGGGGAGGGGAGACCCAGTACTTC.

The chain has TRBV28 and TRBJ1-1; D possibly corresponds to TRBD1 (5 bases). The germline gives CDR1 MDHEN, CDR2 SYDVKM. The CDR3 extends over 12 amino acids. V was clipped by 1 base and J by 11 bases, with 11 bases between them. CDR3 DNA sequence: TGTGCCAGCAGTTTATTTCAGGGTGCGGCTTTCTTT. It codes for CASSLFQGAAFF. Full variable domain (outside the CDR3, taken from reference TRBV28 and TRBJ1-1): DVKVTQSSRYLVKRTGEKVFLECVQDMDHENMFWYRQDPGLGLRLIYFSYDVKMKEKGDIPEGYSVSREKKERFSLILESASTNQTSMYLCASSLFQGAAFFGQGTRLTVV.

The chain employs TRBV5-4 and TRBJ2-1; 16 bases line up with TRBD2. Germline CDR1 and CDR2: SGHNT and YYREEE (reference sequence). The CDR3 spans 17 residues. After removal of 4 bases from V and 9 bases from J, the junction contained 10 bases not matched to a gene. The CDR3 protein is CASSRTSGTSGRGEQFF. The CDR3, as DNA: TGTGCCAGCAGCCGAACGTCCGGGACTAGCGGGAGGGGTGAGCAGTTCTTC.

This clone has just a few counts. Mismatch with germline at one junction end may stem from a read error. This chain joins TRBV28 and TRBJ1-2; D possibly corresponds to TRBD1 (6 bases). The CDR3 is made up of 13 amino acids. Germline values: CDR1 MDHEN, CDR2 SYDVKM. CDR3 nucleotide sequence: TGTGCCAGCACCACAGGGAAGGGGTATGACTACACCTTC. Its protein product is CASTTGKGYDYTF.

This rearrangement joins TRBV2 to TRBJ1-4, with 8 bases identical to TRBD1. After removal of 7 bases from V and 5 bases from J, the junction contained 9 bases not matched to a gene. The CDR3 runs to 15 residues. Germline-derived CDR1 and CDR2 are SNHLY and FYNNEI. The CDR3 spells CASTLRQGPNEKLFF. The CDR3 nucleotides are TGTGCCAGCACCCTACGACAGGGGCCGAATGAAAAACTGTTTTTT.

V usage is TRBV11-2 and J usage is TRBJ1-1; TRBD1 might be the D (5 bases). Trimming took off 5 bases at V and 3 bases at J, with 16 bases between the two ends. This CDR3 contains 15 residues. Germline V gene sequence: CDR1 SGHAT, CDR2 FQNNGV. The CDR3 loop is CASSPDSWRDTEAFF. The CDR3 DNA reads as TGTGCCAGCAGCCCTGACAGTTGGAGGGACACTGAAGCTTTCTTT.

The genes are TRBV19 and TRBJ2-2, with TRBD2 matching over 9 bases. The ends lost 1 base at V and 5 bases at J; junction bases unmatched: 8. CDR1 and CDR2 from the germline V gene are LNHDA and SQIVND (reference sequence). CDR3 length equals 17 residues. The CDR3 here is CASSIGLAGERTGELFF. DNA for the CDR3: TGTGCCAGTAGTATAGGGTTAGCGGGAGAAAGAACCGGGGAGCTGTTTTTT.

The chain combines TRBV30 with TRBJ1-1; 10 bases fit TRBD1. V gave up 3 bases and J gave up 1 base; unmatched junction bases: 8. CDR1 GTSNPN and CDR2 SVGIG come from the germline V gene (reference sequence). CDR3 length equals 16 residues. CDR3 in DNA: TGTGCCTGGAGAATTGGGACAGGGGACCCGAACACTGAAGCTTTCTTT. This gives the protein CAWRIGTGDPNTEAFF.